The TCR beta chain under discussion was sequenced for a study of blood T cell repertoires in COVID-19. Profiling relied on immunoSEQ multiplex PCR, and the TCRdb table lists in-frame clones only, not all of them. Here the sample spans 150,000 to 200,000 clones, roughly 84% being singletons. Those who participated ranged in age from roughly 18 to 90 years and resided in 24 US areas. The study assigned cohorts using participant-reported clinical history. The sample taken for sequencing was PBMCs or T cells enriched from blood (not recorded which). This receptor was taken from a human donor with acute COVID-19. The donor label of this sample is uncertain.

DNA for the CDR3: TGTGCCAGCCTCGACTTCAGGGGGAGGACTGAAGCTTTCTTT. This codes for CASLDFRGRTEAFF. This chain links TRBV28 with TRBJ1-1, with TRBD1 identical over 7 bases. Germline lookup yields CDR1 MDHEN and CDR2 SYDVKM. V was pared by 8 bases and J by 5 bases, with 11 bases of the junction left unmatched. CDR3 size: 14 residues.